These 10 T cell receptor beta chains share one sample of origin, sequenced in a study of shared clonotypes between healthy human individuals. As defined, naive CD8 cells were CD45RO-negative and positively selected for CCR7, with terminally differentiated effector memory CD45RA+ cells excluded. The table came from immunoSEQ multiplex PCR; TCRdb's copy has only in-frame clones and leaves some out. The table records millions of clones, approximately 94% of them present only once. The sequencing sample was made of naive CD8+ T cells from PBMCs. The receptors stem from a man in his late teens or twenties in good health. Some clones in this sample may be carry-over from other donors' samples.

The chain combines TRBV4-3 with TRBJ1-3; the D is unclear. Trimming cost V 1 base and J 7 bases, with 14 bases left between them. Per the germline V gene, CDR1 is LGHNA and CDR2 is YSLEER. The CDR3 length is 15 residues. The chain's CDR3 is CASSQVHSSGNTIYF. The CDR3 DNA is TGCGCCAGCAGCCAAGTTCACTCTTCGGGTAACACCATATATTTT.

The V call is TRBV11-2, the J call TRBJ2-7; D is possibly TRBD1 or TRBD2 (5 bases each). The germline V gene encodes CDR1 SGHAT and CDR2 FQNNGV. V gave up 5 bases and J gave up 5 bases, with 16 bases separating them. The CDR3 runs 14 residues. CDR3 DNA sequence: TGTGCCAGCAGCCCCGAGGGACCCCAAAACGAGCAGTACTTC. This sequence encodes CASSPEGPQNEQYF.

The rearrangement links TRBV29-1 to TRBJ2-1, with TRBD2 identical over 9 bases. Germline-derived CDR1 and CDR2 are SQVTM and ANQGSEA. The junction had 7 bases not matched to a gene; V was cut back by 5 bases and J by 2 bases. CDR3 length equals 15 residues. The CDR3 protein is CSVPLLAGAYNEQFF. Here the CDR3 DNA reads TGCAGCGTTCCGTTATTAGCGGGAGCCTACAATGAGCAGTTCTTC.

Here the CDR3 DNA reads TGCGCCAGCAGCCGAGCTAGCGGGAGGCGGTCAGATACGCAGTATTTT. Translated, it gives CASSRASGRRSDTQYF. J is TRBJ2-3 and V is TRBV4-3; 11 nucleotides match TRBD2. With 4 bases clipped from V and 4 bases from J, the junction kept 7 bases outside the gene matches. The CDR3 sequence is 16 residues long. CDR1 and CDR2 (germline): LGHNA, YSLEER.

The V and J genes are TRBV15 and TRBJ2-1, with D unresolved. V was clipped by 2 bases and J by 8 bases, with 16 bases between them. The CDR3 has 15 residues. The V gene's germline CDR1 is LNHNV and CDR2 YYDKDF (reference sequence). As DNA, the CDR3 is TGTGCCACCAGCAGATCGCCCGAGCACGGCCATGAGCAGTTCTTC. The encoded protein is CATSRSPEHGHEQFF.

The chain employs TRBV9 and TRBJ1-2; TRBD1 matches at 9 bases. Per the germline V gene, CDR1 is SGDLS and CDR2 is YYNGEE. This CDR3 has 16 amino acids. J lost 1 base, V lost 0 bases, and 4 bases had no gene match. CDR3 bases: TGTGCCAGCAGCGTAGAAAGGACAGGGGTTAACTATGGCTACACCTTC. As protein: CASSVERTGVNYGYTF.

This clone has just one count. V is TRBV30 and J is TRBJ2-1; 11 positions agree with TRBD2. The trim removed 2 bases at V and 13 bases at J, leaving 13 bases unmatched. This CDR3 contains 15 residues. The germline gives CDR1 GTSNPN, CDR2 SVGIG (reference sequence). CDR3 sequence: CAWSRTSGSQWEQFF. In DNA form, the CDR3 reads TGTGCCTGGAGTCGAACTAGCGGGAGTCAGTGGGAACAGTTCTTC.

This clone was seen more than once but under ten times. The V gene is TRBV4-3, the J gene TRBJ1-1; D possibly corresponds to TRBD1 (5 bases). The length of the CDR3 is 17 residues. The germline V gene encodes CDR1 LGHNA and CDR2 YSLEER. V shed 0 bases and J shed 6 bases, with 20 bases lying between them. The CDR3 nucleotides are TGCGCCAGCAGCCAAGATTACCCACGAGAGGGGATCGCTGAAGCTTTCTTT. Its protein product is CASSQDYPREGIAEAFF.

V gene TRBV10-2 combines with J gene TRBJ1-4, with D unresolved. The V gene lost 0 bases and the J gene lost 8 bases, with 13 bases spanning the gap. Per the germline V gene, CDR1 is WSHSY and CDR2 is SAAADI. This CDR3 region has 15 residues. CDR3 DNA: TGCGCCAGCAGTGAGTCCGGACGGGTTGAGGAAAAACTGTTTTTT. It yields the protein CASSESGRVEEKLFF.

V usage is TRBV4-2 and J usage is TRBJ2-1; 10 bases line up with TRBD2. V gave up 2 bases and J gave up 10 bases; unmatched junction bases: 5. The CDR3 extends over 14 amino acids. Germline V gene sequence: CDR1 LGHNA, CDR2 YNFKEQ. CDR3 DNA sequence: TGTGCCAGCAGCCAACTAGCGGGAGTAAGGGAGCAGTTCTTC. Residues: CASSQLAGVREQFF.